This TCR beta chain was recorded in a study of OX40 agonist ivuxolimab in advanced cancers. Sequencing was performed with immunoSEQ multiplex PCR; in TCRdb, only in-frame clones are kept and a portion is missing. The repertoire has around 48,000 clones, approximately 86% of them found once; the top ten carry roughly 1.2%. Germline CDR1 and CDR2: KGHSH and LQKENI. This CDR3 region has 12 residues. Trimming removed 1 base from V and 11 bases from J; junction bases left unmatched: 4. The TCR was taken from an adult with an advanced solid tumor such as melanoma, head and neck, liver or kidney cancer. This chain uses TRBV18 with TRBJ1-2; TRBD1 matches 7 bases. The sample was CD4+ or CD8+ T cells sorted from blood, taken in a trial of the OX40 agonist ivuxolimab. The CDR3 spells CASSPQDREYTF. The CDR3 nucleotides are TGTGCCAGCTCACCACAAGACAGGGAATACACCTTC. The variable domain in full, with the rest retrieved from reference TRBV18 and TRBJ1-2, is NAGVMQNPRHLVRRRGQEARLRCSPMKGHSHVYWYRQLPEEGLKFMVYLQKENIIDESGMPKERFSAEFPKEGPSILRIQQVVRGDSAAYFCASSPQDREYTFGSGTRLTVV.